This TCR beta chain was profiled in a study of shared clonotypes between healthy human individuals. In the study overall: A donor's plate count was three for CD4 naive and three for CD4 memory; CD8 naive had two and CD8 memory one.

Clones were sequenced by immunoSEQ multiplex PCR, and TCRdb holds only the in-frame ones, with some missing. The sample consists of almost 700,000 clones, roughly 94% of them appearing once. Terminally differentiated effector memory CD45RA+ cells were excluded by CCR7 positive selection of CD45RO-negative cells. V lost 4 bases, J lost 2 bases, and 6 bases stayed unmatched. This CDR3 is built from 15 residues. The germline V gene encodes CDR1 SGDLS and CDR2 YYNGEE. This TCR came from a man aged 30-40 years in good health. This chain connects TRBV9 to TRBJ2-1; the match to TRBD1 covers 7 bases. The specimen was naive CD8+ T cells sorted from blood. The CDR3 coding sequence is TGTGCCAGCAGCCCCCGGGACAGTACCTACAATGAGCAGTTCTTC. Its protein product is CASSPRDSTYNEQFF.